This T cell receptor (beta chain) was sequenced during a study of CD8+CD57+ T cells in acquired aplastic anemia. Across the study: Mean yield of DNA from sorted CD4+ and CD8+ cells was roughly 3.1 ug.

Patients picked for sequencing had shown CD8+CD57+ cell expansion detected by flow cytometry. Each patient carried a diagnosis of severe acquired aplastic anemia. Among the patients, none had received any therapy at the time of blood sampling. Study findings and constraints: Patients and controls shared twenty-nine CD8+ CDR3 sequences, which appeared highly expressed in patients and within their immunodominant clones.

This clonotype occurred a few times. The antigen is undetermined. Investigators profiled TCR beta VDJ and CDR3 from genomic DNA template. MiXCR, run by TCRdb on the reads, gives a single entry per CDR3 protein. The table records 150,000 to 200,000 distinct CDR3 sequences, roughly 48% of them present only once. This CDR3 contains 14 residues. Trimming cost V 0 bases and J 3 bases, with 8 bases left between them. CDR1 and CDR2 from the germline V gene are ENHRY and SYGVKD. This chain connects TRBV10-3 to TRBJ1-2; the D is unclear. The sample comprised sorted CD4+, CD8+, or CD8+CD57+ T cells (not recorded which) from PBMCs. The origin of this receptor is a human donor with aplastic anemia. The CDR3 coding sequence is TGTGCCATCAGTGAGTCGAGCGAACACTATGGCTACACCTTC. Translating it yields CAISESSEHYGYTF.